This is a list of T cell receptor beta chains from one sample in a study of blood T cell repertoires in COVID-19. This table comes from immunoSEQ multiplex PCR, and its TCRdb copy is limited to in-frame clones, with some not included. This table has more than 250,000 clones, about nine tenths appearing once. Sequenced input: PBMCs or T cells enriched from blood (not recorded which). The receptor set was obtained from a woman aged 40 to 50 with acute COVID-19. Each CDR3 is given without its conserved first and last residue. A D gene is named only where the DNA matches it firmly.

D gene	V gene	J gene	CDR3 protein
-	TRBV9	TRBJ2-2	ASSVLGQFTGELF
-	TRBV24-1	TRBJ2-2	ATSDLRGATGELF
TRBD2	TRBV11-1	TRBJ2-1	ASSFSGREYNEQF
-	TRBV21-1	TRBJ2-7	ASGGTESYEQY
TRBD2	TRBV27	TRBJ2-2	ASSLERETTGELF
-	TRBV19	TRBJ1-4	ASSRTGATNEKLF
TRBD2	TRBV19	TRBJ2-2	ASRITGTSATGELF
-	TRBV7-3	TRBJ2-1	ASSLKPGDRQF
-	TRBV15	TRBJ1-5	ATSGGLLGPQH
TRBD1	TRBV4-3	TRBJ1-2	ASSQERQGNYGYT
-	TRBV10-3	TRBJ1-5	AISGATHQPQH
TRBD1	TRBV30	TRBJ1-1	AWRQGQGAGAF
-	TRBV4-1	TRBJ2-7	ASSDGVTGYEQY
TRBD1	TRBV5-1	TRBJ2-1	ASSVEGRGQVDEQF
-	TRBV12-3/TRBV12-4	TRBJ1-2	ASTTWRGYGYT
-	TRBV11-3	TRBJ1-1	ASSLDALTLNTEAF
TRBD1	TRBV19	TRBJ2-3	ASSTYRGSPDTQY
TRBD2	TRBV24-1	TRBJ2-1	ATSDPASGVDEQF
TRBD1	TRBV27	TRBJ1-5	ATADRDSNQPQH